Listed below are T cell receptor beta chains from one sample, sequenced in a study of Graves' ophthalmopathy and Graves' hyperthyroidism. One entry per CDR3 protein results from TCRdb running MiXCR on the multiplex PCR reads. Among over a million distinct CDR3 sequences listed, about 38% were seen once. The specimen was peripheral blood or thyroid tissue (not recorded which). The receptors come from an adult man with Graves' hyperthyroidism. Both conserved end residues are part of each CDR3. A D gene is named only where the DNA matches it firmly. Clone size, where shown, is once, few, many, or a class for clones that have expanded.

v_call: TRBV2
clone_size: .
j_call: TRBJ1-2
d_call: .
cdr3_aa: CASRRRGLGYGYTF

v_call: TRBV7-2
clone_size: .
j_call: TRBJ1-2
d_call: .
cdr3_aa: CASSLRVRGYTF

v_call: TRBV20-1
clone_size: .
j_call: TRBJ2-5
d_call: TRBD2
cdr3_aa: CSAPGGAETQYF

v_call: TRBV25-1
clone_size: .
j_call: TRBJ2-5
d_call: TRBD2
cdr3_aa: CASESGLAGGPVETQYF

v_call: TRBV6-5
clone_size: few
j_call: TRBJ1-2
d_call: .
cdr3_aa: CATRNNYGYTF

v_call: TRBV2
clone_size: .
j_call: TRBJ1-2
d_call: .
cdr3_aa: CASDGTGGYGYTF

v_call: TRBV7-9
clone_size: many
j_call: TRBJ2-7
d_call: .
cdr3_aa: CASSLAGRGLSYEQYF

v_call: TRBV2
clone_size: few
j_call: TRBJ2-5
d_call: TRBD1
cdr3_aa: CASRGTGTLKTQYF

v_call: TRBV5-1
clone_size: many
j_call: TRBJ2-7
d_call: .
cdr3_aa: CASSVGTAYEQYF

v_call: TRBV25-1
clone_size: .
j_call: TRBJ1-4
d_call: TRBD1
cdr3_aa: CASSYRQGFTFKEEKLFF

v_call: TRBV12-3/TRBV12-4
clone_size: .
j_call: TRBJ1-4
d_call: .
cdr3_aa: CASSTQGFNKKLFF

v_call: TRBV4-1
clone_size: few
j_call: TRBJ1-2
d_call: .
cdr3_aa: CASSQESQWRGDGYTF

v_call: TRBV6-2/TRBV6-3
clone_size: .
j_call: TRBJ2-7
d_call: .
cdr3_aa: CASSYTTTGTHTYEQYF

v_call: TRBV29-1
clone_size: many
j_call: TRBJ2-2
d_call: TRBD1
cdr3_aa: CSGRTGGTGELFF

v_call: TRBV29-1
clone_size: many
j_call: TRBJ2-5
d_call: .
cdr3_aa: CSVESGRLGTEQETQYF

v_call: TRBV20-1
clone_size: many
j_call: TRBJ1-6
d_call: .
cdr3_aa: CSARELGGQSYNSPLHF

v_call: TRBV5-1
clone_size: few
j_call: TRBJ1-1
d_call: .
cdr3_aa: CASRSDPNTEAFF

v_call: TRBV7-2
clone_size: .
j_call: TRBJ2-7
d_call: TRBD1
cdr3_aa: CASSLERFGTGAYEQYF

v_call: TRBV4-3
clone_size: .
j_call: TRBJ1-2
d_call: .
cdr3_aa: CASSQDSTGQLANYGYTF

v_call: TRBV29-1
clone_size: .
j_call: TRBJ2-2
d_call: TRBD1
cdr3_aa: CAAWDRSGTGMILRELFF

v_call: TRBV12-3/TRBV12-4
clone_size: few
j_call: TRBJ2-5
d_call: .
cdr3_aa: CASSDRFGETQYF

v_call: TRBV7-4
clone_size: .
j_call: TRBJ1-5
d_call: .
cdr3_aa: CASSLVGLSESPQHF

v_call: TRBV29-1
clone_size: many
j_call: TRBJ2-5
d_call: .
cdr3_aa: CSVEAPGVWETQYF

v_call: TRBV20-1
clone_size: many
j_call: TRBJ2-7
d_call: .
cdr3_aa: CSALASWQKVSYEQYF

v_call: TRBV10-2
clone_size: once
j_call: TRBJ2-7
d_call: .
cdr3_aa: CASSEPDSLSYEQYF

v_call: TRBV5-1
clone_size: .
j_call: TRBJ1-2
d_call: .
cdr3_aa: CASSFYICSASPLGYTF

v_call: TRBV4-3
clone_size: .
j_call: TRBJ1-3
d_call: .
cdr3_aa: CASSREQSLGNTIYF

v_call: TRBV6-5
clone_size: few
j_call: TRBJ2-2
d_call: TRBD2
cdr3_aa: CASSYFAGDTGELFF

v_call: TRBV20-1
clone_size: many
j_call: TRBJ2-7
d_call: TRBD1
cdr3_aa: CSAPGTVHTYEQYF

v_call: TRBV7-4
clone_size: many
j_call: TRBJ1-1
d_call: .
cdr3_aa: CATPDPKTEAFF

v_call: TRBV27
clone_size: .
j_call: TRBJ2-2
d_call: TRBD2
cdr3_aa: CASRPTSGGTNTGELFF

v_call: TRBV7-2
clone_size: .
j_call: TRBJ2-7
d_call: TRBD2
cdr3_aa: CASSSTMSRLAGYEQYF

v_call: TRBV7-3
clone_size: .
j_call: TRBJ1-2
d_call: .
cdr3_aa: CASSLAPGRYTF

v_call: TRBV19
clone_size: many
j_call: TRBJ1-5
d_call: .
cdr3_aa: CASRTLLNSAQHF

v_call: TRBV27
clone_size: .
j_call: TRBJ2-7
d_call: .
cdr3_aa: CASRRAEGGYEQYF

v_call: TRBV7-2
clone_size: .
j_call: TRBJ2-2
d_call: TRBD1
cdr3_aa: CASSYRGNAGELFF

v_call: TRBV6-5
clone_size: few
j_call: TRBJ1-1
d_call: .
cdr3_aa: CASKTGQGDTEAFF

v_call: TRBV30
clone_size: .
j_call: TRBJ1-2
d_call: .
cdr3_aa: CAWSVTLRGYTF

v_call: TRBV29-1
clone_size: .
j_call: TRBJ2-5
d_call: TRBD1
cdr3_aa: CSVGQGLSQPQYF

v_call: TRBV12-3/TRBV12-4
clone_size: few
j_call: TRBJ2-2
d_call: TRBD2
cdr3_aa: CASSFPSGRNTGELFF

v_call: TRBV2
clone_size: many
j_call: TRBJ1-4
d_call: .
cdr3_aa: CASSDVGNRNEKLFF

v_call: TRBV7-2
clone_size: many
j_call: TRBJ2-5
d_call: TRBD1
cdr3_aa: CASSLAYGQGQETQYF

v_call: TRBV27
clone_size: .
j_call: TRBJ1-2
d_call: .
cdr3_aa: CASSLLTRDYTNYGYTF

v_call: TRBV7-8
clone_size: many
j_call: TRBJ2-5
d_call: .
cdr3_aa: CASSSTGPSVETQYF

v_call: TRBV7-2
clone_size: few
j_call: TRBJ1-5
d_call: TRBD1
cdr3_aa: CASSLGGGLSYEHF

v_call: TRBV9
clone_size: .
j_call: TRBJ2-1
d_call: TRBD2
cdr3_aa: CASSTGTSGNNEQFF

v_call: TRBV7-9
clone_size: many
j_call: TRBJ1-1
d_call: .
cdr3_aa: CASRQAWNTEAFF

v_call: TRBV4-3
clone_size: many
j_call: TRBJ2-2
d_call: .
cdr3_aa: CASSQGLGGTGELFF

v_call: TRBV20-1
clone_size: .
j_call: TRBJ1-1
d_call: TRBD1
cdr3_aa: CSARVDRVNTEAFF

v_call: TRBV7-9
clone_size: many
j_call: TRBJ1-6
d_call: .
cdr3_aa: CASSLAPGTMTF

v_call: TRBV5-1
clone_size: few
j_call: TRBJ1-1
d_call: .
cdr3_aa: CASSLDFSQEAFF

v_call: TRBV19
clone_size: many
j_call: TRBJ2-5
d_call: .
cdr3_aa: CATGADQETQYF

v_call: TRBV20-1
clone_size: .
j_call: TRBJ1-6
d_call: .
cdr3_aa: CSASYGYNQPLHF

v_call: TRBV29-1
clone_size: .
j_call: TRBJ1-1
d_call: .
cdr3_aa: CSVAAGNTEAFF

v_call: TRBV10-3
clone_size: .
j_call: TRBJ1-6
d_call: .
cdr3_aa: CAISESGREQRNSPLHF

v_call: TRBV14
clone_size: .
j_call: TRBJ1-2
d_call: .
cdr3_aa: CASSQEGGYYGYTF

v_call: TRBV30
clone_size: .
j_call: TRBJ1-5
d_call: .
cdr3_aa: CAWSPWEDPRPQHF

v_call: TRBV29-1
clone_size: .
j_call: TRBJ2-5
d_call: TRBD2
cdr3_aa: CSVEQGLAMETQYF

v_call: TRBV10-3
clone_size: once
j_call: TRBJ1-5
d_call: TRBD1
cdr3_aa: CAISEVTGAKQPQHF

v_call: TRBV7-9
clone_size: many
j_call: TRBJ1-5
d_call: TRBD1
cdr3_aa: CASSLGTGDFQPQHF